What follows describes a single TCR beta chain. This sample is part of a study of blood T cell repertoires in COVID-19. Study overall: In each case, the material was cDNA or gDNA derived from T cells, B-cell-depleted T cells, or PBMCs.

Original handling: Amplification from reference gene primers served as the basis for estimated nucleated cell counts. Clones were read by immunoSEQ multiplex PCR, and TCRdb kept only the in-frame ones, dropping some. Clonal size and the V and J genes are those of that table, whereas D and trimming came from the DNA. The profile covers around 130,000 clones, with roughly 75% appearing a single time and roughly 17% taken by the ten largest. V lost 6 bases, J lost 6 bases, and 14 bases stayed unmatched. Per germline, CDR1 MDHEN and CDR2 SYDVKM. CDR3 length: 16 amino acids. The clonotype originates from a man in his sixties with active or convalescent COVID-19. Sequencing input: peripheral blood. The V call is TRBV28, the J call TRBJ1-5, with TRBD1 matching 7 bases. The CDR3 nucleotides read TGTGCCAGCAGAAATTCCCGCAGGGGGACGGGTCAGCCCCAGCATTTT. This encodes CASRNSRRGTGQPQHF. Together with reference TRBV28 and TRBJ1-5, the CDR3 gives the full variable domain: DVKVTQSSRYLVKRTGEKVFLECVQDMDHENMFWYRQDPGLGLRLIYFSYDVKMKEKGDIPEGYSVSREKKERFSLILESASTNQTSMYLCASRNSRRGTGQPQHFGDGTRLSIL.